The next 3 T cell receptor beta chains were all read from a single sample in a study of blood T cell repertoires in COVID-19. Some clones are missing from TCRdb's copy, which holds only in-frame ones; the method was immunoSEQ multiplex PCR. The profile shows over 150,000 clones, roughly 85% of them singletons. Sequencing was done on a sample of peripheral blood. The receptors come from an elderly woman with active or convalescent COVID-19.

This clone was observed a single time. The rearrangement uses TRBV7-8 and TRBJ2-1, with 9 bases that match TRBD2. The CDR3 contains 17 residues. Germline CDR1 and CDR2: SGHVS and FQNEAQ. The V segment lost 3 bases and the J segment 4 bases; nucleotides outside the gene matches: 10. CDR3 residues: CASSFSGGRAVYNEQFF. The CDR3 bases are TGTGCCAGCAGCTTCTCCGGCGGGAGGGCCGTTTACAATGAGCAGTTCTTC.

The chain combines TRBV2 with TRBJ2-2; TRBD1 agrees at 11 bases. The CDR3 covers 14 residues. In germline, CDR1 is SNHLY, CDR2 FYNNEI. V lost 6 bases to trimming and J lost 7 bases; unmatched junction nucleotides: 4. The CDR3 reads CASRDRGLGGELFF. The CDR3, as DNA: TGTGCCAGCAGGGACAGGGGGCTTGGCGGGGAGCTGTTTTTT. The full variable domain, rest sourced from reference TRBV2 and TRBJ2-2, is EPEVTQTPSHQVTQMGQEVILRCVPISNHLYFYWYRQILGQKVEFLVSFYNNEISEKSEIFDDQFSVERPDGSNFTLKIRSTKLEDSAMYFCASRDRGLGGELFFGEGSRLTVL.

V gene TRBV7-2 combines with J gene TRBJ2-3, with a possible D match to TRBD2 (6 bases). Germline CDR1 SGHTA, CDR2 FQGNSA. V gave up 1 base and J gave up 1 base, with 9 bases separating them. This CDR3 is built from 15 residues. The CDR3 region is CASSLGGVGTDTQYF. DNA for the CDR3: TGTGCCAGCAGCTTAGGGGGGGTGGGCACAGATACGCAGTATTTT.